This TCR beta chain was recorded in a study of fetal regulatory T cell absence and autoimmunity (dated by TCRdb to about 2017). Some background on the complete study: Exocrine pancreas autoimmunity was seen in the IPEX patients without clinical diabetes.

From V the trimming removes 0 bases and from J it removes 3 bases, while the gene matches leave 2 bases of the junction unaccounted for. The germline V gene gives CDR1 as SGDLS and CDR2 as YYNGEE. Taken from cysteine to phenylalanine, the CDR3 has 15 residues. Of the read, only the CDR3 DNA is kept; its 45 bases are in frame from base 1. Notes on this clone: The clone's antigen remains unknown. Nothing much larger sits one base from this clone, and base qualities are not available.

On the study overall, not on this receptor specifically: The TCR compartment showed significant oligoclonal enrichment in pancreas versus cord blood, with some top clones over 90-fold enriched. The oligoclonal enrichment was interpreted as support for antigen-driven autoimmunity in the pancreas before birth in IPEX syndrome. Cord blood and pancreas had broadly similar TRB gene family usage, resembling published neonatal and adult repertoires.

Genomic DNA, roughly 1.9-3.1 ug, was extracted from umbilical cord blood or frozen pancreas using the DNeasy Blood and Tissue Kit. On the immunoSEQ human TCRbeta survey platform, a two-step multiplex PCR amplified and barcoded the TCRbeta CDR3 regions. Libraries were sequenced on Illumina instruments, with IgH sequenced in parallel from the same samples. The published analysis was carried out like this. Raw reads were filtered against IMGT V, D, J definitions and binned by a nearest-neighbor algorithm to remove PCR and sequencing errors. A clone was defined by an identical nucleotide sequence, and differential abundance between tissues was tested with a Fisher exact test for each clone at a pFDR threshold of p<0.01. Clones whose frequencies were too low for statistical inference were excluded by a minimum inclusion filter of 10 in either sample. Pairwise clonal comparisons used the immunoSEQ Analyzer, and gene family usage was assessed with IMGT tools. TCRdb obtained this table from immuneACCESS and retained in-frame rearrangements with V and J assigned. These tables miss some clones; where compared with another copy, unresolved V genes account for less than half of the shortfall, and the remainder is unexplained. Clonal size and the V and J genes are those of that table, whereas D and trimming came from the DNA. The sample table contains some 46,000 clones; only one count was recorded for about 79% of them. Jointly, the top ten make up 0.4% to 0.45% of the sample.

This TCR was recovered from a newborn boy with IPEX syndrome. This sequence uses TRBV9 and TRBJ2-1, with 8 bases aligning to TRBD2. The sample comprised cord blood. The CDR3 reads as follows: CASSVGSGVYNEQFF. The nucleotides are TGTGCCAGCAGCGTAGGTAGCGGGGTCTACAATGAGCAGTTCTTC.